This T cell receptor beta chain was captured in a study of blood T cell repertoires in COVID-19. Study-wide context: T cells, B-cell-depleted T cells, or PBMCs provided the cDNA or gDNA that served as material.

Produced via immunoSEQ multiplex PCR; TCRdb's table is partial and in-frame only. This table holds some 240,000 clones, about 85% found once. Cohorts were determined from participant-reported clinical history. Germline lookup yields CDR1 KGHDR and CDR2 SFDVKD. The CDR3 runs to 16 residues. Unmatched junction bases numbered 7, after V lost 0 bases and J lost 7 bases. This clonotype was obtained from a woman between 50 and 59 years old who had been exposed to COVID-19. Sequences were obtained from PBMCs or T cells enriched from blood (not recorded which). The chain uses TRBV24-1 and TRBJ2-1; 8 bases are shared with TRBD1. DNA of the CDR3: TGTGCCACCAGTGATTTGGGTGGGGACAGGAAAAATGAGCAGTTCTTC. Protein sequence: CATSDLGGDRKNEQFF.